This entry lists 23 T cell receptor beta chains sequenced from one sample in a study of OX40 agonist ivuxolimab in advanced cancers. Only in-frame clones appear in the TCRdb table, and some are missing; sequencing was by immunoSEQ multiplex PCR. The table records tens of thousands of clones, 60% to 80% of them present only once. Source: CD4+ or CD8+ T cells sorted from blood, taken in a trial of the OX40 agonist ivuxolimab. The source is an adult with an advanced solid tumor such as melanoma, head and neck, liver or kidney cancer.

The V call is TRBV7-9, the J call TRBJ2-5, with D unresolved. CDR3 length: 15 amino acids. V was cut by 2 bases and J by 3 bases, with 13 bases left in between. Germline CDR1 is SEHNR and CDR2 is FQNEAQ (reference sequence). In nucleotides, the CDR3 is TGTGCCAGCAGCTTAATCCGGGCGGCTGAAGAGACCCAGTACTTC. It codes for CASSLIRAAEETQYF.

The CDR3 sequence: CASSTARDRSYEQYF. DNA of the CDR3: TGTGCCAGTAGTACGGCCCGGGACAGGTCTTACGAGCAGTACTTC. The rearrangement joins TRBV19 to TRBJ2-7, with 8 bases aligning to TRBD1. The V segment lost 4 bases and the J segment 4 bases; nucleotides outside the gene matches: 9. This CDR3 has 15 amino acids. Germline V lookup: CDR1 LNHDA, CDR2 SQIVND (reference sequence).

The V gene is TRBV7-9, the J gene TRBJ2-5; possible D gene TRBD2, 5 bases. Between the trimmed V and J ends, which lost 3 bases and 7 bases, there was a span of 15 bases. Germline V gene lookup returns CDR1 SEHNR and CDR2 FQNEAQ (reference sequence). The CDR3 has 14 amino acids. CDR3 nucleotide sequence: TGTGCCAGCAGCTTGACTAATGCAGCCGGGACCCAGTACTTC. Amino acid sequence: CASSLTNAAGTQYF.

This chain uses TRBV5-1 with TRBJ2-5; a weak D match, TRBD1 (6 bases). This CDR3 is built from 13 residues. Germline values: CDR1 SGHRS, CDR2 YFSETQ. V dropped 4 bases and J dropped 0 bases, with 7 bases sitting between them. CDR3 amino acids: CASSRQDQETQYF. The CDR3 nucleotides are TGCGCCAGCAGCCGACAGGACCAAGAGACCCAGTACTTC.

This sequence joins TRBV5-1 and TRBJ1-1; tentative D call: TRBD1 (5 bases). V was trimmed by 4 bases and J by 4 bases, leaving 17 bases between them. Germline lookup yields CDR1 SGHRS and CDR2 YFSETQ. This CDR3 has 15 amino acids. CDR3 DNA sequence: TGCGCCAGCAGCCCTAGGGGAGGTGATATCACTGAAGCTTTCTTT. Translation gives CASSPRGGDITEAFF.

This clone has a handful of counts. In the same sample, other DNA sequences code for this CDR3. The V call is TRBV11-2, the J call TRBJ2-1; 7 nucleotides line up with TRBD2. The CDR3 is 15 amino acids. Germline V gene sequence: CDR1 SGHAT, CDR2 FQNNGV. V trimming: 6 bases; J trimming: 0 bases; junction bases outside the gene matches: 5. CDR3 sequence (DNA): TGTGCCAGCAGTCTGGGGGGGAGCTCCTACAATGAGCAGTTCTTC. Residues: CASSLGGSSYNEQFF.

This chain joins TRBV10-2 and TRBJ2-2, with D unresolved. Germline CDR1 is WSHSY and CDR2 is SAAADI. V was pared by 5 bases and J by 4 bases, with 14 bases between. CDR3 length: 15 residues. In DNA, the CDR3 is TGCGCCAGCAGTCGGATCGGTTGGACCACCGGGGAGCTGTTTTTT. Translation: CASSRIGWTTGELFF.

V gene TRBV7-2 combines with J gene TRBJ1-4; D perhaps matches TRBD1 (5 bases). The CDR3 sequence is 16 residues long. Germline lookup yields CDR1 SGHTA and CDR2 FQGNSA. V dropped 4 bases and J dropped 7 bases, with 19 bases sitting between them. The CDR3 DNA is TGTGCCAGCAGCTCTGATATAGCAGGGCGGAGTGAAAAACTGTTTTTT. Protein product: CASSSDIAGRSEKLFF.

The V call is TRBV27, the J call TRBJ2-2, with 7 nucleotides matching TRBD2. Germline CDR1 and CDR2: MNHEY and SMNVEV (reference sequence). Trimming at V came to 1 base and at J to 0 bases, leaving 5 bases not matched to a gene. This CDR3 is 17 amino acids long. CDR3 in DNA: TGTGCCAGCAGTTTATGGGCTAGCGGAGCGAACACCGGGGAGCTGTTTTTT. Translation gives CASSLWASGANTGELFF.

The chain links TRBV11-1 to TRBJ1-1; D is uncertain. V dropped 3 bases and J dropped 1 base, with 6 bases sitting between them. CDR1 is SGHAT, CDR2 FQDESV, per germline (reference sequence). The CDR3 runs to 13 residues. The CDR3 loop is CASSLAENTEAFF. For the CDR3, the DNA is TGTGCCAGCAGCTTGGCAGAGAACACTGAAGCTTTCTTT.

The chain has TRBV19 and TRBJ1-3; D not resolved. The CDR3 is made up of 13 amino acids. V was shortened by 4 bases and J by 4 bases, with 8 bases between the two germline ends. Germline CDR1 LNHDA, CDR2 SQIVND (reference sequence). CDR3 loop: CASSSSAGNTIYF. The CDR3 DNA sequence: TGTGCCAGTAGTAGTTCGGCCGGAAACACCATATATTTT.

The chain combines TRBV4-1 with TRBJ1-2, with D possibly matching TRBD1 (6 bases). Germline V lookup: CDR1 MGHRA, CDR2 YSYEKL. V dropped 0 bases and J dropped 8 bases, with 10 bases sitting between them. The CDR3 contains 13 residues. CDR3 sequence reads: CASSQEGGFGYTF. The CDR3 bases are TGCGCCAGCAGCCAAGAAGGGGGTTTCGGCTACACCTTC.

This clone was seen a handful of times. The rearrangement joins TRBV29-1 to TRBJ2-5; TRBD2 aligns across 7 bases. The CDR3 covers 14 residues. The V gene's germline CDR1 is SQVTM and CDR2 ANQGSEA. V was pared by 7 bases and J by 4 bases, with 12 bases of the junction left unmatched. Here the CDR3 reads CSATRAGSGETQYF. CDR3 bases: TGCAGCGCCACCCGAGCGGGGTCGGGAGAGACCCAGTACTTC.

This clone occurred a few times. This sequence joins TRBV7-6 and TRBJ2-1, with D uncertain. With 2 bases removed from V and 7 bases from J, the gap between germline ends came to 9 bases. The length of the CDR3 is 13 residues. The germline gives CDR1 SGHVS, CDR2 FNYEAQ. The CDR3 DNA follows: TGTGCCAGCAGCTTATCCGGTTGGAATGAGCAGTTCTTC. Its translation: CASSLSGWNEQFF.

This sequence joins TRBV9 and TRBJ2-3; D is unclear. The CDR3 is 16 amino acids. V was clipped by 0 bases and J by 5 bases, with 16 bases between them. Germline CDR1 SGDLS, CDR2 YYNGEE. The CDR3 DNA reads TGTGCCAGCAGCGTAGTGGGTTCGACGACCCGAGATACGCAGTATTTT. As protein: CASSVVGSTTRDTQYF.

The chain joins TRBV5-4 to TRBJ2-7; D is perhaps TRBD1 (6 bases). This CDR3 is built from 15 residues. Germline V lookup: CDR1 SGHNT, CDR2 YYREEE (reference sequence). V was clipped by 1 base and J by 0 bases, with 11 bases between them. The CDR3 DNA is TGTGCCAGCAGCTTGAAGGGGGAAAGCTCCTACGAGCAGTACTTC. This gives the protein CASSLKGESSYEQYF.

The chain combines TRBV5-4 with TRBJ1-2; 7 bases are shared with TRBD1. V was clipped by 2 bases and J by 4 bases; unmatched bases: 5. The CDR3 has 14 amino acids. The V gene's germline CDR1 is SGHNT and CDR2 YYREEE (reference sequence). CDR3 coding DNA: TGTGCCAGCAGCTTAGCGGGACAGAGCTATGGCTACACCTTC. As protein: CASSLAGQSYGYTF.

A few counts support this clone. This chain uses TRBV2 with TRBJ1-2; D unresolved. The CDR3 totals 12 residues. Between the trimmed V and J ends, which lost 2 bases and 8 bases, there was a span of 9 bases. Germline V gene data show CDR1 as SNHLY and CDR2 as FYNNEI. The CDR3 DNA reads TGTGCCAGCAGTGAAAGGGTGGGGGGCTACACCTTC. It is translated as CASSERVGGYTF.

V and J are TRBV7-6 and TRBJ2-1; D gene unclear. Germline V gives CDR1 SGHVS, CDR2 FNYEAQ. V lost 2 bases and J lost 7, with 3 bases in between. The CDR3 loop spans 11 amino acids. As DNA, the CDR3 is TGTGCCAGCAGCTTACAGAATGAGCAGTTCTTC. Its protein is CASSLQNEQFF. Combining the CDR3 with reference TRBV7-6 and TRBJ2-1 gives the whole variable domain GAGVSQSPRYKVTKRGQDVALRCDPISGHVSLYWYRQALGQGPEFLTYFNYEAQQDKSGLPNDRFSAERPEGSISTLTIQRTEQRDSAMYRCASSLQNEQFFGPGTRLTVL.

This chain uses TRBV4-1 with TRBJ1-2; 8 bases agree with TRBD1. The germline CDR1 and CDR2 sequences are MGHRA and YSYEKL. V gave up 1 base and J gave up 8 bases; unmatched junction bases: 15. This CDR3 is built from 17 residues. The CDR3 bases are TGCGCCAGCAGCCAAGTTCTTGCGGGACAGGAGTGGAGCGGCTACACCTTC. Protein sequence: CASSQVLAGQEWSGYTF.

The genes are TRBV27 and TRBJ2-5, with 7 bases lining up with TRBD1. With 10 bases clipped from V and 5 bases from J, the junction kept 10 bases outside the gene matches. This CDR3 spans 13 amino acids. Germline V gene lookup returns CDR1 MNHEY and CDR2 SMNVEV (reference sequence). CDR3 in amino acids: CATKRQGGETQYF. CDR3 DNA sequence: TGTGCCACCAAACGACAGGGCGGGGAGACCCAGTACTTC.

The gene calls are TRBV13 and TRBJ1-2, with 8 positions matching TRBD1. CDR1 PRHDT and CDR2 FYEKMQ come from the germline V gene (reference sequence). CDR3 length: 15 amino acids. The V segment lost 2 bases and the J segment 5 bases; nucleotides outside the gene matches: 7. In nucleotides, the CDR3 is TGTGCCAGCAGCTTATCCGGGACAGGATTATATGGCTACACCTTC. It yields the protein CASSLSGTGLYGYTF.

The CDR3 sequence: CASSPTGNEQFF. Written as DNA, the CDR3 is TGTGCCAGCAGCCCGACAGGGAATGAGCAGTTCTTC. The chain employs TRBV6-5 and TRBJ2-1; 7 bases match TRBD1. Germline CDR1 is MNHEY and CDR2 is SVGAGI. V lost 6 bases to trimming and J lost 7 bases; unmatched junction nucleotides: 3. This CDR3 comprises 12 residues.